Listed here are 20 T cell receptor beta chains from one sample, sequenced in a study of CD4 T cells in relation to SARS-CoV-2 and coronaviruses. Generated by immunoSEQ multiplex PCR, the TCRdb table keeps only in-frame clones and is missing some. This table holds 38,000 or so clones, around 74% found once. Their cognate antigens are unknown. The material sequenced was memory CD4+ T cells from PBMCs, cultured in vitro. The receptors come from an adult with COVID-19.

This chain links TRBV27 with TRBJ2-3; 15 bases map to TRBD2. The J segment lost 10 bases and the V segment lost 8 bases, leaving 13 bases of the junction unmatched. Germline values: CDR1 MNHEY, CDR2 SMNVEV (reference sequence). CDR3 size: 16 residues. The CDR3 sequence is CASSLGGTSGRLAQYF. DNA of the CDR3: TGTGCCAGCTCATTGGGGGGGACTAGCGGGAGGTTGGCGCAGTATTTT.

By proportion, this clone is medium-sized. The V gene is TRBV10-2, the J gene TRBJ1-1; D is uncertain. CDR3 size: 14 residues. The V gene lost 3 bases and the J gene lost 2 bases, with 10 bases spanning the gap. Germline V gives CDR1 WSHSY, CDR2 SAAADI. This chain's CDR3 is CASSERYSNTEAFF. In DNA, the CDR3 is TGCGCCAGCAGTGAACGGTACTCAAACACTGAAGCTTTCTTT.

The chain uses TRBV9 and TRBJ2-2; TRBD1 matches 7 bases. The ends lost 3 bases at V and 5 bases at J; junction bases unmatched: 10. The CDR3 is made up of 16 amino acids. Germline CDR1 reads SGDLS; CDR2 reads YYNGEE. DNA for the CDR3: TGTGCCAGCAGCGCCAGGACAGGCGGAATTACCGGGGAGCTGTTTTTT. Its protein product is CASSARTGGITGELFF.

The rearrangement uses TRBV11-2 and TRBJ2-7, with 15 nucleotides matching TRBD2. The CDR3 has 15 residues. CDR1 is SGHAT, CDR2 FQNNGV, per germline. With 4 bases clipped from V and 6 bases from J, the junction kept 4 bases outside the gene matches. CDR3 protein: CASSWTSGRGSEQYF. CDR3 coding DNA: TGTGCCAGCAGCTGGACTAGCGGGAGGGGTTCCGAGCAGTACTTC.

The chain uses TRBV28 and TRBJ1-3; no definite D call. CDR1 MDHEN and CDR2 SYDVKM come from the germline V gene. Trimming removed 2 bases from V and 3 bases from J, with 5 bases in between. This CDR3 is built from 13 residues. CDR3 in amino acids: CASSLNGGNTIYF. The CDR3 DNA follows: TGTGCCAGCAGTTTAAATGGTGGAAACACCATATATTTT.

This clone was detected only once. The chain employs TRBV9 and TRBJ2-2, with 8 bases lining up with TRBD1. CDR1 and CDR2 from the germline V gene are SGDLS and YYNGEE. This CDR3 has 16 amino acids. The V and J ends lost 0 bases and 7 bases, in that order; junction bases with no gene match: 8. CDR3 in amino acids: CASSVDGTGVVGELFF. CDR3 coding DNA: TGTGCCAGCAGCGTAGATGGGACAGGAGTTGTCGGGGAGCTGTTTTTT.

V gene TRBV7-8 combines with J gene TRBJ2-5, with 10 bases fitting TRBD2. CDR1 is SGHVS and CDR2 is FQNEAQ in the germline V gene. V was clipped by 5 bases and J by 5 bases; unmatched bases: 14. The CDR3 extends over 17 amino acids. The CDR3 coding sequence is TGTGCCAGCAGCCTAAGGTCCAGCGGGAGGGCCGGGGAGACCCAGTACTTC. This gives the protein CASSLRSSGRAGETQYF. The variable domain in full, with the rest retrieved from reference TRBV7-8 and TRBJ2-5, is GAGVSQSPRYKVAKRGQDVALRCDPISGHVSLFWYQQALGQGPEFLTYFQNEAQLDKSGLPSDRFFAERPEGSVSTLKIQRTQQEDSAVYLCASSLRSSGRAGETQYFGPGTRLLVL.

The J gene is TRBJ2-7, the V gene TRBV6-5; D might be TRBD2 (5 bases). The ends were cut back, 6 bases at V and 6 bases at J, with 12 bases in the middle. The CDR3 covers 12 residues. The germline CDR1 and CDR2 sequences are MNHEY and SVGAGI. CDR3 sequence: CASRPTSLEQYF. The CDR3 DNA is TGTGCCAGCAGGCCCACTAGTCTCGAGCAGTACTTC.

The CDR3 loop is CASSPNRNEQFF. CDR3 nucleotide sequence: TGTGCCAGCTCACCGAACCGCAATGAGCAGTTCTTC. The chain combines TRBV18 with TRBJ2-1; D call uncertain. V lost 3 bases and J 6 bases, leaving 6 bases between the germline ends. This CDR3 is built from 12 residues. CDR1 and CDR2 (germline): KGHSH, LQKENI.

The chain is built from TRBV28 and TRBJ2-7, with D perhaps TRBD2 (5 bases). V lost 6 bases and J lost 7, with 13 bases in between. Germline V CDR1 and CDR2: MDHEN, SYDVKM. This CDR3 spans 12 amino acids. The CDR3 DNA is TGTGCCAGCAGCGACGGCTGGAGGGAGCAGTACTTC. Its translation: CASSDGWREQYF.

V usage is TRBV5-1 and J usage is TRBJ2-7; 12 positions match TRBD1. With V trimmed by 4 bases and J by 6 bases, 5 bases remained unmatched. This CDR3 has 14 residues. The germline V gene has CDR1 SGHRS and CDR2 YFSETQ. The chain's CDR3 is CASSGGTGGGEQYF. The DNA for the CDR3 is TGCGCCAGCAGCGGAGGGACAGGGGGCGGCGAGCAGTACTTC.

The chain employs TRBV5-1 and TRBJ2-1; tentative D call: TRBD1 (6 bases). V was shortened by 3 bases and J by 7 bases, with 14 bases between the two germline ends. There are 14 residues in the CDR3. Germline V lookup: CDR1 SGHRS, CDR2 YFSETQ. CDR3 region: CASSSEQGWNEQFF. In nucleotides, the CDR3 is TGCGCCAGCAGCTCGGAACAGGGATGGAATGAGCAGTTCTTC.

The chain combines TRBV19 with TRBJ1-3; no clear D. V gave up 6 bases and J gave up 0 bases, with 6 bases separating them. Germline-derived CDR1 and CDR2 are LNHDA and SQIVND (reference sequence). The length of the CDR3 is 13 residues. The CDR3 DNA follows: TGTGCCAGTAGGCAGCTCTCTGGAAACACCATATATTTT. This translates into CASRQLSGNTIYF.

V is TRBV24-1 and J is TRBJ2-4; no reliable D call. Trimming took off 6 bases at V and 0 bases at J, with 11 bases between the two ends. The V gene's germline CDR1 is KGHDR and CDR2 SFDVKD. The CDR3 spans 15 residues. The CDR3 region is CATSKGGLAKNIQYF. CDR3 sequence (DNA): TGTGCCACCAGTAAGGGTGGCCTAGCCAAAAACATTCAGTACTTC.

The gene calls are TRBV6-6 and TRBJ1-1, with D unresolved. Trimming shortened V by 2 bases and J by 9 bases, and 10 bases separated the two germline ends. CDR3 length equals 12 residues. The V gene's germline CDR1 is MNHNY and CDR2 SVGAGI (reference sequence). The CDR3 coding sequence is TGTGCCAGCAGTTACGACCGTCCCCAAGCTTTCTTT. Its translation is CASSYDRPQAFF.

This chain links TRBV18 with TRBJ2-1; possibly TRBD2 for D (6 bases). V was clipped by 1 base and J by 5 bases, with 9 bases between them. Germline loops: CDR1 KGHSH, CDR2 LQKENI. This CDR3 is built from 14 residues. The CDR3 nucleotides are TGTGCCAGCTCACCACTAGCGGCCAACAATGAGCAGTTCTTC. Its protein is CASSPLAANNEQFF.

J is TRBJ1-5 and V is TRBV28, with 7 positions matching TRBD1. The CDR3 is made up of 14 amino acids. J lost 6 bases, V lost 7 bases, and 9 bases had no gene match. Per the germline V gene, CDR1 is MDHEN and CDR2 is SYDVKM. The CDR3 DNA sequence: TGTGCCAGCACTTGGGGGGGGACAGCTCAGCCCCAGCATTTT. This translates into CASTWGGTAQPQHF.

This clone occurred once. This chain joins TRBV3-1 (or the pseudogene TRBV3-2) and TRBJ1-4; tentatively, D is TRBD1 (6 bases). The CDR3 length is 14 residues. Trimming removed 4 bases from V and 6 bases from J, with 12 bases in between. Looked up from germline, CDR1 is LGHDT and CDR2 is YNNKEL (reference sequence). CDR3 DNA: TGTGCCAGCAGCCTACAGGGAGGGGATGAAAAACTGTTTTTT. Protein product: CASSLQGGDEKLFF.

V and J are TRBV6-2 or TRBV6-3 and TRBJ2-3; 8 bases are a match to TRBD2. Germline loops: CDR1 MNHEY, CDR2 SVGEGT. V lost 6 bases and J lost 2; bases outside the gene matches: 7. This CDR3 region has 15 residues. In DNA form, the CDR3 reads TGTGCCAGCAGCCTACTAGCGGCCCCCACAGATACGCAGTATTTT. The encoded protein is CASSLLAAPTDTQYF.

The chain has TRBV5-1 and TRBJ2-1; 10 nucleotides line up with TRBD1. V gave up 5 bases and J gave up 4 bases; unmatched junction bases: 9. This CDR3 is 16 amino acids long. CDR1 is SGHRS and CDR2 is YFSETQ in the germline V gene. CDR3 region: CASSYRQGAGYNEQFF. CDR3 nucleotides: TGCGCCAGCAGTTATAGACAGGGGGCAGGTTACAATGAGCAGTTCTTC.